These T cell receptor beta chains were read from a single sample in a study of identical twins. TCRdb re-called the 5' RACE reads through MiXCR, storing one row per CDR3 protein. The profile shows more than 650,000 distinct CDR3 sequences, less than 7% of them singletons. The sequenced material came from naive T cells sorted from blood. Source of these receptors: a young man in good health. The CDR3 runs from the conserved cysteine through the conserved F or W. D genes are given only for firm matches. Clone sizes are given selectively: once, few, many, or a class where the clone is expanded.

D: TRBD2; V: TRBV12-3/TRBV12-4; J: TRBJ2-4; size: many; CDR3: CASSFTGLAGGKNIQYF; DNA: TGTGCCAGCAGCTTCACTGGACTAGCGGGAGGGAAAAACATTCAGTACTTC
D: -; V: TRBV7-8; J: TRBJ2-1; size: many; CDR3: CASQGPRFSNEQFF; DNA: TGTGCCAGTCAGGGACCTCGTTTCTCCAATGAGCAGTTCTTC
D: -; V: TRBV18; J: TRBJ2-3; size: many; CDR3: CASELSGTDTQYF; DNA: TGTGCCAGCGAGCTTAGCGGCACAGATACGCAGTATTTT
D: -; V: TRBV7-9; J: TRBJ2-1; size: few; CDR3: CASSSHGTRPYNEQFF; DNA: TGTGCCAGCAGCTCGCACGGGACTCGTCCATACAATGAGCAGTTCTTC
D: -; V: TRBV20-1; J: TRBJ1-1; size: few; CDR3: CSAWGLRNTEAFF; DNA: TGCAGTGCTTGGGGGCTACGGAACACTGAAGCTTTCTTT
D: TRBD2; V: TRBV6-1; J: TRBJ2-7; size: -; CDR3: CASSALPGGPGGEQYF; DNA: TGTGCCAGCAGTGCACTTCCGGGAGGGCCGGGGGGGGAGCAGTACTTC
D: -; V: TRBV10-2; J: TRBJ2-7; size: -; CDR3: CASSESKGPPRTEVRQYF; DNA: TGCGCCAGCAGTGAGTCGAAGGGCCCCCCCCGCACTGAGGTTAGGCAGTACTTC
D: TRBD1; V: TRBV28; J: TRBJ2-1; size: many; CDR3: CASSFLAGGTPSYNEQFF; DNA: TGTGCCAGCAGTTTTCTGGCAGGGGGAACACCATCCTACAATGAGCAGTTCTTC
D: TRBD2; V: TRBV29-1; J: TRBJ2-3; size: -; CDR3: CSVPLGAGGLDTQYF; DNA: TGCAGCGTCCCGTTGGGAGCGGGAGGGCTGGATACGCAGTATTTT
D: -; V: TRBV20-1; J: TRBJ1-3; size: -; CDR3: CSARDDSRSGNTIYF; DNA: TGCAGTGCTAGAGATGACAGCCGCTCTGGAAACACCATATATTTT
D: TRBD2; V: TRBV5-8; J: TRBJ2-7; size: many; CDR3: CASSRGLAGVVGEQYF; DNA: TGTGCCAGCAGCCGGGGACTAGCGGGAGTAGTTGGCGAGCAGTACTTC
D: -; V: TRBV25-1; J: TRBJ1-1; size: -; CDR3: CASSDLQGPEAFF; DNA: TGTGCCAGCAGTGACCTACAGGGCCCTGAAGCTTTCTTT
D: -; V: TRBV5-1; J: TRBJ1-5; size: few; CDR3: CASSLDHGQPQHF; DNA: TGCGCCAGCAGCTTGGATCATGGTCAGCCCCAGCATTTT
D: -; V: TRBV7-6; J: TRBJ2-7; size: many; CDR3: CASSLDGGGYYEQYF; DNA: TGTGCCAGCAGCTTAGATGGGGGAGGTTACTACGAGCAGTACTTC
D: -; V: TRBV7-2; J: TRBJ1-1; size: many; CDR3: CASSEVQGLNTEAFF; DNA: TGTGCCAGCAGCGAAGTACAGGGATTGAACACTGAAGCTTTCTTT
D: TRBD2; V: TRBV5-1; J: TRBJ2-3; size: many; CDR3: CASNPGLATDTQYF; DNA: TGCGCCAGCAATCCGGGACTAGCTACAGATACGCAGTATTTT
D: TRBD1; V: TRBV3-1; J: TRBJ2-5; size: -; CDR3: CAISHHSGGETQYF; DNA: TGTGCCATCTCCCACCATTCAGGGGGAGAGACCCAGTACTTC
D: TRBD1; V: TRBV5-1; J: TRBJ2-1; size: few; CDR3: CASGFPKQGAVNEQFF; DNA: TGCGCCAGCGGCTTCCCTAAACAGGGGGCAGTAAATGAGCAGTTCTTC
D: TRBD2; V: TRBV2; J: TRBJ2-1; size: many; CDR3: CASREGLAGGKQFF; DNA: TGTGCCAGCAGGGAGGGACTAGCGGGAGGAAAGCAGTTCTTC
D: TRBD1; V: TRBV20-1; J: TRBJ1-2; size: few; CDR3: CSASSGQTYGYTF; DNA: TGCAGTGCTAGTTCGGGACAGACATATGGCTACACCTTC
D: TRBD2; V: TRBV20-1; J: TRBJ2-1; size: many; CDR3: CSVTTSGGLSSYNEQFF; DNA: TGCAGTGTTACGACTAGCGGGGGGCTGAGCTCCTACAATGAGCAGTTCTTC
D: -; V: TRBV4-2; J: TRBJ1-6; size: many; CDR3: CASSQDLAANSPLHF; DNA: TGTGCCAGCAGCCAAGATCTCGCCGCAAATTCACCCCTCCACTTT
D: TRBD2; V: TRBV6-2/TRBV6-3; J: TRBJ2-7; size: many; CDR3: CASSGRRAGRAYEQYF; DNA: TGTGCCAGCAGCGGACGGCGAGCGGGAAGAGCCTACGAGCAGTACTTC
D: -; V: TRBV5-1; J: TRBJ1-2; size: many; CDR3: CASSLYSNYGYTF; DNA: TGCGCCAGCAGCTTGTACAGCAACTATGGCTACACCTTC